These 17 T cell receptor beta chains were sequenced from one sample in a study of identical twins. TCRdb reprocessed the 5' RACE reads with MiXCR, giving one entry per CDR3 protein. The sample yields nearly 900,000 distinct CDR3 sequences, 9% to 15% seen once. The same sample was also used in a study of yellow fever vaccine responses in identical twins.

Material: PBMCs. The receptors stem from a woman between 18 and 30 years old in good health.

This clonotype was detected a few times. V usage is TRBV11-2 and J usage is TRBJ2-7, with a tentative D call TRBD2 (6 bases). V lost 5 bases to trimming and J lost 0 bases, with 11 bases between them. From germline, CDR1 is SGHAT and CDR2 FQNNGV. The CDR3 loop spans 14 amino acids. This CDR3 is CASSRGTNSYEQYF. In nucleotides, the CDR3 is TGTGCCAGCAGCCGCGGGACGAACTCCTACGAGCAGTACTTC.

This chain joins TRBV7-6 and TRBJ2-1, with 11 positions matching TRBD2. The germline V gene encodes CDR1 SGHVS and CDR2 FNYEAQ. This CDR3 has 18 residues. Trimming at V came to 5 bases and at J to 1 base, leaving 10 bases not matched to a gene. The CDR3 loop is CASSPRLAGTNSYNEQFF. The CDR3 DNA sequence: TGTGCCAGCAGCCCCCGACTAGCGGGGACCAATTCCTACAATGAGCAGTTCTTC.

The CDR3 coding sequence is TGTGCCAGCAGCGTAGGACAGGGTATCGGGACGCAGTATTTT. It codes for CASSVGQGIGTQYF. This chain links TRBV9 with TRBJ2-3; TRBD1 matches 7 bases. The germline V gene encodes CDR1 SGDLS and CDR2 YYNGEE. The J segment lost 9 bases and the V segment lost 0 bases, leaving 7 bases of the junction unmatched. The CDR3 length is 14 residues.

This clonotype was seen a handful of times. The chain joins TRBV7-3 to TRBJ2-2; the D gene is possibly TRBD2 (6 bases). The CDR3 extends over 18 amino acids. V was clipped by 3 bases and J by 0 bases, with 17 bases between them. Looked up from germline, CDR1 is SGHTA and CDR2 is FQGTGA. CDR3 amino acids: CASSLAGNVQSNTGELFF. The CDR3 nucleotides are TGTGCCAGCAGCTTGGCGGGAAATGTACAATCGAACACCGGGGAGCTGTTTTTT. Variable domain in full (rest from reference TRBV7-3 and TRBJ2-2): GAGVSQTPSNKVTEKGKYVELRCDPISGHTALYWYRQSLGQGPEFLIYFQGTGAADDSGLPNDRFFAVRPEGSVSTLKIQRTERGDSAVYLCASSLAGNVQSNTGELFFGEGSRLTVL.

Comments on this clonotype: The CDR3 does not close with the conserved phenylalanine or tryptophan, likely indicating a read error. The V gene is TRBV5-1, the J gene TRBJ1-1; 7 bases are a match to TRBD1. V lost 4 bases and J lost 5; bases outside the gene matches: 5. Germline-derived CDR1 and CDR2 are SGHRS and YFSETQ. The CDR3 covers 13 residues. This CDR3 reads CASSRDRDTEAFL. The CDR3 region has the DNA TGCGCCAGCAGCAGGGACAGAGATACTGAAGCTTTCCTT.

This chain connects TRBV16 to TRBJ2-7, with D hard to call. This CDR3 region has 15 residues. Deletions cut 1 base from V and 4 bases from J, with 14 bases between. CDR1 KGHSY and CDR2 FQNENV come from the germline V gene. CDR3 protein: CASSQLKDFEYEQYV. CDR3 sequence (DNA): TGTGCCAGCAGCCAATTGAAAGATTTTGAGTACGAGCAGTACGTC.

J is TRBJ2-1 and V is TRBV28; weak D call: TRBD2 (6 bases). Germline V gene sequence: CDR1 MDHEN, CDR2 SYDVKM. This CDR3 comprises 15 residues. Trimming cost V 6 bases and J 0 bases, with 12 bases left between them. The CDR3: CASRDGGSSYNEQFF. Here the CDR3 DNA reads TGTGCCAGCAGGGACGGGGGAAGCTCCTACAATGAGCAGTTCTTC.

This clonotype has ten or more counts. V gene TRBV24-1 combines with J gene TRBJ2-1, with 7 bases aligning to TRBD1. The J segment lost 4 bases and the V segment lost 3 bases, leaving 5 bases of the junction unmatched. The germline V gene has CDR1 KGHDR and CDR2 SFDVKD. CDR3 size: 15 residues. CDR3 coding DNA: TGTGCCACCAGTGATCCCCCGGGACAGTACAATGAGCAGTTCTTC. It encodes CATSDPPGQYNEQFF.

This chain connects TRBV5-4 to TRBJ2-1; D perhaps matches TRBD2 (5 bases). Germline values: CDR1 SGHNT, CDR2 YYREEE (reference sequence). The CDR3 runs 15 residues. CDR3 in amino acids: CAGSRGSSTYNEQFF. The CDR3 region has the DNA TGTGCTGGCAGTCGGGGAAGTAGTACCTACAATGAGCAGTTCTTC.

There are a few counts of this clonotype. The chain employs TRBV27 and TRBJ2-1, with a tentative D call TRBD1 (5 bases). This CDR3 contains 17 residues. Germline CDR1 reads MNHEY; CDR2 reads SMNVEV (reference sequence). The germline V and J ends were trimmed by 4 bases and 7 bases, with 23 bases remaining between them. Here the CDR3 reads CASSSPQTVKIGNEQFF. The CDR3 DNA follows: TGTGCCAGCAGTTCACCCCAGACAGTAAAGATTGGGAATGAGCAGTTCTTC.

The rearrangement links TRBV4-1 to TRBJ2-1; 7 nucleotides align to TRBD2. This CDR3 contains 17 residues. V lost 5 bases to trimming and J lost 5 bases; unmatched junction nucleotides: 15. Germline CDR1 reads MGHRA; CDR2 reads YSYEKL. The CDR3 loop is CASSSVFGEGRDNEQFF. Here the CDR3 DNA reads TGCGCCAGCAGCTCAGTTTTCGGGGAGGGCCGAGACAATGAGCAGTTCTTC.

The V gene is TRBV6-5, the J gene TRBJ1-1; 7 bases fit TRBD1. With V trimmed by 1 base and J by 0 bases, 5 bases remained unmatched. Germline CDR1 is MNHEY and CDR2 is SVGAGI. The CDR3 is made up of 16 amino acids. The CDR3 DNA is TGTGCCAGCAGTTACTTGACAGGGCAAATGAACACTGAAGCTTTCTTT. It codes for CASSYLTGQMNTEAFF.

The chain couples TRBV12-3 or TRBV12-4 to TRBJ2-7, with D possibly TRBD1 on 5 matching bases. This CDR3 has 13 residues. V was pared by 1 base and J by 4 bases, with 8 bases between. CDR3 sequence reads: CASSLGTFYEQYF. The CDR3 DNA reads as TGTGCCAGCAGTTTAGGGACATTTTACGAGCAGTACTTC.

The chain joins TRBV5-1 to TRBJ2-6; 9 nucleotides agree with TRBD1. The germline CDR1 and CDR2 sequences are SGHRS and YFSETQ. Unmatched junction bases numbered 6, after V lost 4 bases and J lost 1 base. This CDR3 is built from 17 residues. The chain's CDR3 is CASSRTGTGSGANVLTF. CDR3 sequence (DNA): TGCGCCAGCAGCAGAACCGGGACAGGGTCTGGGGCCAACGTCCTGACTTTC.

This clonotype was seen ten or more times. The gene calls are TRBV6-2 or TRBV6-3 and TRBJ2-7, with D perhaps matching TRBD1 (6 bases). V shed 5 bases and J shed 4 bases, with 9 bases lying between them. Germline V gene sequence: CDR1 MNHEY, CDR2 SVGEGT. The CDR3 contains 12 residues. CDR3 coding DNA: TGTGCCAGCAGTCTCGGACAGTACGAGCAGTACGTC. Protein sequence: CASSLGQYEQYV.

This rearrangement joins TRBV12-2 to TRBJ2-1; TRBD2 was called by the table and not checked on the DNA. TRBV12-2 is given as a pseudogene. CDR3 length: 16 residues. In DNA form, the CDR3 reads TGTGCAAGTCGCTTAGCTTCGCCTAGCGGGAACAATGAGCAGTTCTTC. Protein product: CASRLASPSGNNEQFF.

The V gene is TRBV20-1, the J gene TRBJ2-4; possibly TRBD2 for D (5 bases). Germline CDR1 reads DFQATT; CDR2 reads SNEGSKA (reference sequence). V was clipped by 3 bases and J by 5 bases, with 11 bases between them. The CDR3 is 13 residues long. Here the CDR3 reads CSASPFGENIQYF. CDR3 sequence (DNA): TGCAGTGCTAGCCCTTTCGGGGAAAACATTCAGTACTTC.